These T cell receptor beta chains were read from a single sample in a study of blood T cell repertoires in COVID-19. Assay: immunoSEQ multiplex PCR; the TCRdb copy retains only in-frame clones and omits some. This table holds fewer than 350,000 clones, 80% to 95% found once. The specimen was peripheral blood. The source is a woman younger than 45 with COVID-19, enrolled during active disease. CDR3s include the opening cysteine and the closing phenylalanine or tryptophan. A D gene is named only where the DNA matches it firmly. Clone size, where shown, is once, few, many, or a class for clones that have expanded.

CDR3aa | CDR3nt | v_gene | abundance | d_gene | j_gene
CASSLTPQRSPLHF | TGTGCCAGCAGTTTAACCCCACAGAGATCACCCCTCCACTTT | TRBV28 | . | . | TRBJ1-6
CASSLTGGGEQYF | TGTGCCAGCAGTTTAACTGGGGGCGGCGAGCAGTACTTC | TRBV28 | once | . | TRBJ2-7
CASSFPGAVRTEAFF | TGTGCCAGCAGTTTCCCAGGGGCCGTGCGGACTGAAGCTTTCTTT | TRBV28 | . | . | TRBJ1-1
CASRLVPTDDTGELFF | TGCGCCAGCAGGCTGGTACCGACAGACGACACCGGGGAGCTGTTTTTT | TRBV5-1 | . | . | TRBJ2-2
CASSPGEGYTF | TGTGCCAGCAGCCCGGGGGAAGGCTACACCTTC | TRBV4-2 | . | . | TRBJ1-2
CATSRSGGTEAFF | TGTGCCACCAGCAGATCGGGGGGCACTGAAGCTTTCTTT | TRBV15 | . | . | TRBJ1-1
CASSLEAETEAFF | TGTGCCAGCAGCTTAGAGGCGGAGACTGAAGCTTTCTTT | TRBV11-3 | few | . | TRBJ1-1
CASSSSFSGVRTEAFF | TGTGCCAGCAGCTCCTCCTTCTCAGGGGTGCGAACTGAAGCTTTCTTT | TRBV11-2 | once | . | TRBJ1-1
CASSQAYRGLETQYF | TGCGCCAGCAGCCAAGCATACAGGGGTTTGGAGACCCAGTACTTC | TRBV4-1 | . | TRBD1 | TRBJ2-5
CASSLAQGAGYEQYF | TGTGCTAGCAGCTTAGCTCAGGGGGCGGGGTACGAGCAGTACTTC | TRBV7-7 | . | TRBD1 | TRBJ2-7
CASSRRGGEPTDTQYF | TGTGCCAGCAGTCGCAGAGGGGGGGAACCCACAGATACGCAGTATTTT | TRBV6-4 | . | . | TRBJ2-3
CASSPAEQETQYF | TGTGCCAGCTCACCTGCTGAGCAAGAGACCCAGTACTTC | TRBV18 | . | . | TRBJ2-5
CASSRLTSGRREQYF | TGTGCCAGCAGCCGTCTCACTAGCGGGAGGAGGGAGCAGTACTTC | TRBV7-2 | . | TRBD2 | TRBJ2-7
CASSLGTKAFF | TGTGCCAGCAGTTTAGGGACAAAAGCTTTCTTT | TRBV6-5 | . | . | TRBJ1-1
CASSLTGSGGYTF | TGTGCCAGCAGCCTGACAGGATCTGGTGGCTACACCTTC | TRBV28 | . | . | TRBJ1-2
CASSPVGANVLTF | TGTGCCAGTAGTCCCGTGGGGGCCAACGTCCTGACTTTC | TRBV19 | once | . | TRBJ2-6
CASSRHPQDRALHF | TGCGCCAGCAGCCGTCACCCCCAAGACAGGGCCCTCCACTTT | TRBV4-3 | . | TRBD1 | TRBJ1-6
CASGSGEQFF | TGTGCCAGCGGAAGCGGAGAGCAGTTCTTC | TRBV9 | medium-sized | . | TRBJ2-1
CAWSDRESYNEQFF | TGTGCCTGGAGTGACAGGGAATCCTACAATGAGCAGTTCTTC | TRBV30 | . | . | TRBJ2-1
CASSPIPVSQGNSPLHF | TGCGCCAGCAGCCCTATCCCTGTCTCCCAGGGTAATTCACCCCTCCACTTT | TRBV4-1 | once | . | TRBJ1-6
CASSLLPRDRATEAFF | TGTGCCAGTAGTCTCCTCCCGAGGGACAGGGCGACTGAAGCTTTCTTT | TRBV19 | . | TRBD1 | TRBJ1-1
CASSIIYGDNQETQYF | TGTGCCAGTAGTATTATATATGGGGACAACCAAGAGACCCAGTACTTC | TRBV19 | . | . | TRBJ2-5
CASSTGGEEEKLFF | TGTGCCAGCAGTACAGGGGGAGAAGAGGAAAAACTGTTTTTT | TRBV2 | . | TRBD1 | TRBJ1-4
CASSLYPPWGDQETQYF | TGTGCCAGCAGTTTATACCCCCCTTGGGGGGACCAAGAGACCCAGTACTTC | TRBV27 | . | . | TRBJ2-5
CATSRDRREQYF | TGTGCCACCAGCAGAGATCGGAGAGAGCAGTACTTC | TRBV15 | once | . | TRBJ2-7
CASNSGIQETQYF | TGTGCCAGCAACTCCGGGATCCAAGAGACCCAGTACTTC | TRBV5-8 | . | . | TRBJ2-5
CASSLDSTGELFF | TGTGCCAGCAGCTTGGACAGCACCGGGGAGCTGTTTTTT | TRBV5-5 | once | . | TRBJ2-2
CASSVGSTAGYGYTF | TGTGCCAGCAGCGTAGGATCTACAGCCGGATATGGCTACACCTTC | TRBV9 | . | . | TRBJ1-2
CASSRDRGDSPLHF | TGCGCCAGCAGCCGGGACAGGGGGGATTCACCCCTCCACTTT | TRBV5-1 | . | TRBD1 | TRBJ1-6
CASNREGANVLTF | TGTGCCAGCAACAGGGAAGGGGCCAACGTCCTGACTTTC | TRBV4-2 | . | . | TRBJ2-6
CASSPNTDTQYF | TGTGCCAGCAGCCCTAACACAGATACGCAGTATTTT | TRBV9 | . | . | TRBJ2-3
CAWGLNTGELFF | TGTGCCTGGGGACTGAACACCGGGGAGCTGTTTTTT | TRBV30 | . | . | TRBJ2-2
CASSSDRVRTDTQYF | TGCGCCAGCAGCTCGGACAGGGTCCGCACAGATACGCAGTATTTT | TRBV5-1 | once | TRBD1 | TRBJ2-3
CASNLGHGSYEQYF | TGCGCCAGCAACCTGGGACACGGATCCTACGAGCAGTACTTC | TRBV5-1 | . | . | TRBJ2-7
CATSGDRPTNEKLFF | TGTGCCACCAGCGGAGACAGGCCAACTAATGAAAAACTGTTTTTT | TRBV15 | . | . | TRBJ1-4
CASSIGGSGSSQYEQFF | TGTGCCAGTAGTATAGGGGGTAGCGGGAGCTCCCAGTATGAGCAGTTCTTC | TRBV19 | . | TRBD2 | TRBJ2-1
CASTVRNTGELFF | TGTGCCAGCACCGTCCGGAACACCGGGGAGCTGTTTTTT | TRBV12-3/TRBV12-4 | . | . | TRBJ2-2
CASSQEGGDVGYTF | TGCGCCAGCAGCCAAGAGGGGGGGGACGTGGGCTACACCTTC | TRBV4-3 | . | . | TRBJ1-2
CASSKGLAGGPYEQYF | TGCGCCAGCAGCAAGGGACTAGCGGGTGGCCCTTACGAGCAGTACTTC | TRBV5-1 | . | TRBD2 | TRBJ2-7
CAISVARTVSGNTIYF | TGTGCCATCAGTGTGGCGAGGACAGTTTCTGGAAACACCATATATTTT | TRBV10-3 | . | . | TRBJ1-3
CASSIDGGSSYEQYF | TGCGCCAGCAGCATCGACGGGGGGAGCTCCTACGAGCAGTACTTC | TRBV5-1 | . | TRBD2 | TRBJ2-7
CASSRGGFTEAFF | TGCGCCAGCAGCAGGGGTGGATTTACTGAAGCTTTCTTT | TRBV10-1 | once | . | TRBJ1-1